The T cell receptor (beta chain) described here comes from a study of T-cell reconstitution after alpha-beta-depleted transplantation in children. Study-level results: Roughly two months post-transplant, alpha-beta T cells reportedly originated from several hundred graft clones that had expanded.

Of note for this clonotype: Its cognate antigen is unknown.

The V gene's germline CDR1 is DFQATT and CDR2 SNEGSKA (reference sequence). The CDR3 runs 13 residues. V shed 6 bases and J shed 1 base, with 12 bases lying between them. It was with unique molecular identifiers that the TCRbeta library was prepared. TCRdb reprocessed the PCR reads with MiXCR, giving one entry per CDR3 protein. The data show around 120,000 distinct CDR3 sequences, 23% seen once. The sample in question was PBMCs, mostly from graft donor cells, obtained 180 days after TCRalphabeta/CD19-depleted stem cell transplant. The TCR sequence derives from a male patient between 2 and 10 years old who had a stem cell transplant for chronic granulomatous disease, so the T cells may come from the graft donor. The rearrangement uses TRBV20-1 and TRBJ2-5; the D is unclear. The CDR3 bases are TGCAGTGCGAAGCAGGCTACCCAAGAGACCCAGTACTTC. Amino acids: CSAKQATQETQYF.